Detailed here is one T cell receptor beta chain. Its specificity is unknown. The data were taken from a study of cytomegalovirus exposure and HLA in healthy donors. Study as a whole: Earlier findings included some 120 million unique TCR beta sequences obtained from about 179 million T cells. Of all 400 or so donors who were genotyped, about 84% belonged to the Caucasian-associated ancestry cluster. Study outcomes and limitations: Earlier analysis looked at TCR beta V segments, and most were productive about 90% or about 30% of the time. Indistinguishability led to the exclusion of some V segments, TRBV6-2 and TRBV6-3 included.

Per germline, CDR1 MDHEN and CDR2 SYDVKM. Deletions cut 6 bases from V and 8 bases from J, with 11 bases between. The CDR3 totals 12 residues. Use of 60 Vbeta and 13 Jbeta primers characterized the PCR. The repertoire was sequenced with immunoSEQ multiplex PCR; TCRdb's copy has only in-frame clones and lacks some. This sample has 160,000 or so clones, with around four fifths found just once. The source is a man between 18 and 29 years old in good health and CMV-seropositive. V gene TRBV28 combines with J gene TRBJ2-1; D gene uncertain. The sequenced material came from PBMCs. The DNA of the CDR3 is TGTGCCAGCAGCTATACAGAAGATGAGCAGTTCTTC. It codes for CASSYTEDEQFF.